This TCR beta chain derives from a study of blood T cells in healthy people across ages. Combining a sample-barcoded 5' primer with a J-beta primer mix, a second PCR ran for about 7 to 12 cycles. TCRdb recomputed calls from the 5' RACE reads with MiXCR, one row per CDR3 protein. The profile shows hundreds of thousands of distinct CDR3 sequences, 56% of them singletons. Germline values: CDR1 SGHTA, CDR2 FQGNSA. This CDR3 has 14 residues. Source material: blood. This rearrangement joins TRBV7-2 to TRBJ2-7, with a tentative D call TRBD1 (6 bases). The J call is doubtful: the DNA matches TRBJ2-5 better. This clonotype was sampled from a man aged 35 to 55 in good health. The CDR3 bases are TGTGCCAGCAGATTCGGTGGGGGCCGTGGGACCCAGTACTTC. Translated, it gives CASRFGGGRGTQYF.